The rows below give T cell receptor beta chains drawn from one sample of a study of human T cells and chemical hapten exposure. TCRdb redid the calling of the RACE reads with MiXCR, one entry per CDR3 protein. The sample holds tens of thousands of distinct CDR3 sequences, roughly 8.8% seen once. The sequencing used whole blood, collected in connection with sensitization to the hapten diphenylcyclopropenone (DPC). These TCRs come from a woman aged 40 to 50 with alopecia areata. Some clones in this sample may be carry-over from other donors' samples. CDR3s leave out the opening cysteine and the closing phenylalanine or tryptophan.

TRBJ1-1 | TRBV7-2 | ASSLPWDTEAF
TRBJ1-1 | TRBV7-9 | ASSSGTVGRDTEAF
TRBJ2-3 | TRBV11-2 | ASSNYFPSTDTQY
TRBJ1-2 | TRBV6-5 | ASSSAPRADYGYT
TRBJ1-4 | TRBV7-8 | ASSPGQGHEKLF
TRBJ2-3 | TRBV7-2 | ASSLEASGGASTDTQY
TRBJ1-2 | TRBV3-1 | ASSQSGTLNYGYT
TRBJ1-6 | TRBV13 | ASSSAGSNSPLH
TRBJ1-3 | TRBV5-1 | ASSPTGAGNTIY
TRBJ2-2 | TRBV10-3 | AIGTARTSGAGELF